One and the same sample provided the 30 T cell receptor beta chains below, sequenced in a study of CD8+ T cells in alopecia areata. Treatment in this sample: oral pan-JAK inhibitor, 5-10 mg twice daily. RNA was isolated and reverse transcribed to cDNA, the sequencing template. The repertoire was sequenced with immunoSEQ multiplex PCR; TCRdb's copy has only in-frame clones and lacks some. In the table there are some 180,000 clones, roughly half of which are singletons. The sequencing here drew on CD8+ T cells sorted from blood, taken around week 54, from a patient treated with tofacitinib. These receptor sequences come from a human donor with alopecia areata.

This chain joins TRBV7-9 and TRBJ1-2; D is undetermined. Trimming left V 1 base short and J 8 bases short, with 14 bases between. The germline gives CDR1 SEHNR, CDR2 FQNEAQ (reference sequence). CDR3 size: 14 residues. As DNA, the CDR3 is TGTGCCAGCAGCTTAGGCCAAAGCTTACGGGGCTACACCTTC. Protein sequence: CASSLGQSLRGYTF.

The rearrangement joins TRBV5-4 to TRBJ2-1; a possible D gene is TRBD2 (6 bases). Germline V CDR1 and CDR2: SGHNT, YYREEE (reference sequence). CDR3 length: 13 residues. Trimming removed 1 base at V and 7 bases at J, with 9 bases between. DNA of the CDR3: TGTGCCAGCAGCTTGATGGGGAGGAATGAGCAGTTCTTC. This sequence encodes CASSLMGRNEQFF.

Only a few counts were recorded for this clone. This chain links TRBV19 with TRBJ1-6; D is perhaps TRBD1 (5 bases). This CDR3 spans 16 amino acids. Germline V gene sequence: CDR1 LNHDA, CDR2 SQIVND (reference sequence). The V and J ends lost 8 bases and 1 base respectively, with 15 bases between them. The CDR3 loop reads CASRQTALSYNSPLHF. The DNA for the CDR3 is TGTGCCAGTCGACAGACCGCCTTGTCCTATAATTCACCCCTCCACTTT.

J is TRBJ1-2 and V is TRBV2; D is unclear. Looked up from germline, CDR1 is SNHLY and CDR2 is FYNNEI. CDR3 length: 13 amino acids. V lost 5 bases and J 2 bases, leaving 9 bases between the germline ends. CDR3 amino acids: CASSPYENYGYTF. DNA for the CDR3: TGTGCCAGCAGTCCGTATGAGAACTATGGCTACACCTTC.

The chain links TRBV7-2 to TRBJ1-6; no reliable D call. The CDR3 has 16 residues. The germline V and J ends were trimmed by 5 bases and 0 bases, with 11 bases remaining between them. Germline V CDR1 and CDR2: SGHTA, FQGNSA. Here the CDR3 reads CASSPRQSSYNSPLHF. For the CDR3, the DNA is TGTGCCAGCAGCCCTCGGCAGAGCTCCTATAATTCACCCCTCCACTTT.

This clone showed up just once. For the CDR3, the DNA is TGTGCCAGCAGTGAAGACAGGGAAGGGATCACTGAAGCTTTCTTT. Translation gives CASSEDREGITEAFF. This rearrangement joins TRBV6-1 to TRBJ1-1; TRBD1 is a possible D gene (6 bases). The CDR3 is 15 residues long. Trimming pared 1 base from V and 4 bases from J, leaving 13 bases between. The germline V gene encodes CDR1 MNHNS and CDR2 SASEGT.

J is TRBJ2-7 and V is TRBV5-1; D is perhaps TRBD2 (6 bases). This CDR3 contains 15 residues. Deletions cut 3 bases from V and 3 bases from J, with 16 bases between. Germline V gene sequence: CDR1 SGHRS, CDR2 YFSETQ. CDR3 sequence: CASSSMWGTHYEQYF. Here the CDR3 DNA reads TGCGCCAGCAGCTCAATGTGGGGGACTCACTACGAGCAGTACTTC. The full variable domain, in which reference TRBV5-1 and TRBJ2-7 provide the parts outside the CDR3, is KAGVTQTPRYLIKTRGQQVTLSCSPISGHRSVSWYQQTPGQGLQFLFEYFSETQRNKGNFPGRFSGRQFSNSRSEMNVSTLELGDSALYLCASSSMWGTHYEQYFGPGTRLTVT.

This clone was seen only once. The chain has TRBV27 and TRBJ1-2; TRBD1 is a possible D gene (6 bases). CDR3 length equals 13 residues. V was pared by 3 bases and J by 8 bases, with 13 bases between. CDR1 MNHEY and CDR2 SMNVEV come from the germline V gene (reference sequence). The CDR3 sequence is CASSFGGQLGYTF. The DNA of the CDR3 is TGTGCCAGCAGTTTCGGGGGCCAGCTGGGCTACACCTTC.

The rearrangement joins TRBV13 to TRBJ1-1; D call uncertain. The CDR3 length is 13 residues. Germline CDR1 and CDR2: PRHDT and FYEKMQ (reference sequence). The ends were cut back, 5 bases at V and 4 bases at J, with 11 bases in the middle. The CDR3 protein is CASSPISGTEAFF. Written as DNA, the CDR3 is TGTGCCAGCAGCCCGATTAGCGGCACTGAAGCTTTCTTT.

DNA for the CDR3: TGTGCCAGCGGAGGACAGGGTCAGCCCCAGCATTTT. Translating gives CASGGQGQPQHF. The gene calls are TRBV27 and TRBJ1-5, with 8 bases aligning to TRBD1. The germline CDR1 and CDR2 sequences are MNHEY and SMNVEV (reference sequence). The CDR3 totals 12 residues. J lost 6 bases, V lost 8 bases, and 3 bases had no gene match.

The chain employs TRBV5-1 and TRBJ1-1, with 9 bases that match TRBD1. CDR1 is SGHRS, CDR2 YFSETQ, per germline. The V and J ends lost 4 bases and 4 bases, in that order; junction bases with no gene match: 11. The CDR3 runs 16 residues. The CDR3 sequence: CASSKGTGQGGTEAFF. CDR3 nucleotide sequence: TGCGCCAGCAGCAAGGGGACGGGACAGGGTGGCACTGAAGCTTTCTTT.

The sample holds one count of this clone. The chain uses TRBV6-6 and TRBJ1-4; tentative D call: TRBD1 (5 bases). CDR3 length equals 14 residues. Per the germline V gene, CDR1 is MNHNY and CDR2 is SVGAGI (reference sequence). Trimming removed 5 bases at V and 3 bases at J, with 10 bases between. The CDR3 DNA follows: TGTGCCAGCAGTCAGGGTGTCGCTAATGAAAAACTGTTTTTT. Its translation is CASSQGVANEKLFF.

This chain joins TRBV30 and TRBJ2-5; 11 bases are shared with TRBD2. The V gene's germline CDR1 is GTSNPN and CDR2 SVGIG (reference sequence). Trimming took 2 bases from V and 5 from J; bases not matched to a gene: 4. This CDR3 has 14 residues. The CDR3 sequence: CAWSILAGGETQYF. The CDR3, as DNA: TGTGCCTGGAGTATTCTAGCGGGGGGTGAGACCCAGTACTTC.

The chain couples TRBV7-6 to TRBJ2-5, with D maybe TRBD2 (6 bases). Trimming pared 2 bases from V and 5 bases from J, leaving 12 bases between. CDR3 length: 14 residues. Germline lookup yields CDR1 SGHVS and CDR2 FNYEAQ. For the CDR3, the DNA is TGTGCCAGCAGCTTACTGCGGGGCGGGGAGACCCAGTACTTC. Amino acid sequence: CASSLLRGGETQYF. The full variable domain, in which reference TRBV7-6 and TRBJ2-5 provide the parts outside the CDR3, is GAGVSQSPRYKVTKRGQDVALRCDPISGHVSLYWYRQALGQGPEFLTYFNYEAQQDKSGLPNDRFSAERPEGSISTLTIQRTEQRDSAMYRCASSLLRGGETQYFGPGTRLLVL.

This clone turned up a few times. The rearrangement links TRBV30 to TRBJ2-7, with D possibly TRBD2 on 6 matching bases. The germline CDR1 and CDR2 sequences are GTSNPN and SVGIG (reference sequence). V was shortened by 0 bases and J by 5 bases, with 11 bases between the two germline ends. The CDR3 totals 13 residues. The CDR3, as DNA: TGTGCCTGGAGTGTAGGAGGGAACCACGAGCAGTACTTC. Translating it yields CAWSVGGNHEQYF.

The chain carries TRBV5-4 and TRBJ2-2; D is unresolved. The germline gives CDR1 SGHNT, CDR2 YYREEE (reference sequence). The CDR3 sequence is 11 residues long. Deletions cut 6 bases from V and 3 bases from J, with 3 bases between. The CDR3, as DNA: TGTGCCAGCACCGACACCGGGGAGCTGTTTTTT. Protein sequence: CASTDTGELFF.

This clone appeared a few times. The CDR3: CSVESGADQPQHF. The CDR3 bases are TGCAGCGTTGAATCCGGGGCGGATCAGCCCCAGCATTTT. This chain connects TRBV29-1 to TRBJ1-5; possible D gene TRBD1, 5 bases. V dropped 2 bases and J dropped 5 bases, with 10 bases sitting between them. The germline V gene has CDR1 SQVTM and CDR2 ANQGSEA. The CDR3 covers 13 residues.

This clone was seen repeatedly, ten times or more. This chain links TRBV7-2 with TRBJ2-3; D is possibly TRBD2 (5 bases). V lost 1 base and J lost 1, with 6 bases in between. CDR1 is SGHTA, CDR2 FQGNSA, per germline. CDR3 length: 14 residues. The CDR3 here is CASSLVGGTDTQYF. The DNA of the CDR3 is TGTGCCAGCAGCTTAGTCGGGGGCACAGATACGCAGTATTTT. Filled out from reference TRBV7-2 and TRBJ2-3, the complete variable domain reads GAGVSQSPSNKVTEKGKDVELRCDPISGHTALYWYRQSLGQGLEFLIYFQGNSAPDKSGLPSDRFSAERTGGSVSTLTIQRTQQEDSAVYLCASSLVGGTDTQYFGPGTRLTVL.

This clone was seen only a few times. The chain uses TRBV7-9 and TRBJ2-5; no definite D call. Germline V lookup: CDR1 SEHNR, CDR2 FQNEAQ (reference sequence). Deletions cut 8 bases from V and 2 bases from J, with 12 bases between. The CDR3 totals 13 residues. The CDR3 spells CASGSYKQETQYF. The DNA of the CDR3 is TGTGCCAGCGGATCTTACAAACAAGAGACCCAGTACTTC.

This chain joins TRBV7-9 and TRBJ2-4, with 9 bases identical to TRBD1. The V segment lost 2 bases and the J segment 8 bases; nucleotides outside the gene matches: 10. This CDR3 is built from 16 residues. CDR1 and CDR2 (germline): SEHNR, FQNEAQ (reference sequence). The DNA of the CDR3 is TGTGCCAGCAGCTTAAGTACAGGGGGCCTTAACGACATTCAGTACTTC. Translated, it gives CASSLSTGGLNDIQYF.

The V call is TRBV30, the J call TRBJ1-2; possible D gene TRBD1, 5 bases. Germline V gene lookup returns CDR1 GTSNPN and CDR2 SVGIG (reference sequence). The CDR3 extends over 19 amino acids. The V and J ends lost 4 bases and 4 bases respectively, with 31 bases between them. This CDR3 reads CAWKTPYTGTVGVVYGYTF. The CDR3 nucleotides are TGTGCCTGGAAGACCCCCTATACCGGGACTGTAGGTGTCGTCTATGGCTACACCTTC.

This clone was counted a single time. The chain has TRBV7-9 and TRBJ2-3, with 11 bases that match TRBD1. Trimming removed 1 base from V and 3 bases from J; junction bases left unmatched: 6. Germline V lookup: CDR1 SEHNR, CDR2 FQNEAQ (reference sequence). The CDR3 has 17 residues. CDR3 coding DNA: TGTGCCAGCAGCTTAGTACCGGGACAGGGGGAGACAGATACGCAGTATTTT. Translation: CASSLVPGQGETDTQYF.

The chain couples TRBV5-6 to TRBJ2-5; TRBD1 aligns across 9 bases. Germline CDR1 is SGHDT and CDR2 is YYEEEE. Germline trimming cut 4 bases from V and 7 bases from J; bases unmatched to any gene: 5. CDR3 size: 13 residues. CDR3 amino acids: CASSEGQGRTQYF. Here the CDR3 DNA reads TGTGCCAGCAGCGAGGGACAGGGAAGGACCCAGTACTTC.

V and J are TRBV29-1 and TRBJ2-5; D gene unclear. Germline CDR1 is SQVTM and CDR2 is ANQGSEA. Trimming took 3 bases from V and 2 from J, leaving 13 bases between them. The CDR3 spans 14 residues. The CDR3 nucleotides read TGCAGCGTTGAGTATAGGTACAAACAAGAGACCCAGTACTTC. Residues: CSVEYRYKQETQYF. Filled out from reference TRBV29-1 and TRBJ2-5, the complete variable domain reads SAVISQKPSRDICQRGTSLTIQCQVDSQVTMMFWYRQQPGQSLTLIATANQGSEATYESGFVIDKFPISRPNLTFSTLTVSNMSPEDSSIYLCSVEYRYKQETQYFGPGTRLLVL.

The chain uses TRBV5-1 and TRBJ2-7; D might be TRBD2 (6 bases). Between the trimmed V and J ends, which lost 4 bases and 5 bases, there was a span of 16 bases. Germline V gene data show CDR1 as SGHRS and CDR2 as YFSETQ. This CDR3 has 14 residues. CDR3 amino acids: CASSTLGGNNEQYF. CDR3 in DNA: TGCGCCAGCAGCACCTTAGGAGGGAACAACGAGCAGTACTTC.

The gene calls are TRBV29-1 and TRBJ2-3; D may be TRBD1 (6 bases). Trimming pared 3 bases from V and 0 bases from J, leaving 13 bases between. Germline CDR1 is SQVTM and CDR2 is ANQGSEA. The CDR3 contains 15 residues. CDR3 loop: CSVDNREGSTDTQYF. CDR3 sequence (DNA): TGCAGCGTTGATAACAGGGAAGGAAGCACAGATACGCAGTATTTT.

V is TRBV11-1 and J is TRBJ2-3, with a tentative D call TRBD2 (5 bases). The V gene lost 8 bases and the J gene lost 6 bases, with 12 bases spanning the gap. There are 12 residues in the CDR3. The germline gives CDR1 SGHAT, CDR2 FQDESV (reference sequence). Here the CDR3 DNA reads TGTGCCAGCGCAACGGACTGGGATACGCAGTATTTT. Its protein is CASATDWDTQYF.

This clone was counted only a few times. This sequence joins TRBV9 and TRBJ2-7, with D perhaps assigned TRBD1 or TRBD2 (6 bases each). The CDR3 has 15 residues. Germline lookup yields CDR1 SGDLS and CDR2 YYNGEE. Trimming removed 0 bases from V and 5 bases from J, with 15 bases in between. CDR3 coding DNA: TGTGCCAGCAGCGTAGACGATAGGGGGGCAAACGAGCAGTACTTC. It translates to CASSVDDRGANEQYF. Drawing the rest from reference TRBV9 and TRBJ2-7, the complete variable domain is DSGVTQTPKHLITATGQRVTLRCSPRSGDLSVYWYQQSLDQGLQFLIQYYNGEERAKGNILERFSAQQFPDLHSELNLSSLELGDSALYFCASSVDDRGANEQYFGPGTRLTVT.

The rearrangement joins TRBV30 to TRBJ1-1, with unresolved D. CDR1 and CDR2 (germline): GTSNPN, SVGIG (reference sequence). This CDR3 has 12 amino acids. Trimming shortened V by 2 bases and J by 1 base, and 5 bases separated the two germline ends. This CDR3 is CAWSIANTEAFF. CDR3 bases: TGTGCCTGGAGTATTGCGAACACTGAAGCTTTCTTT.

The chain carries TRBV7-9 and TRBJ2-7, with TRBD1 matching over 8 bases. The junction had 5 bases not matched to a gene; V was cut back by 4 bases and J by 3 bases. Germline loops: CDR1 SEHNR, CDR2 FQNEAQ (reference sequence). The CDR3 extends over 14 amino acids. CDR3: CASSSRGLGYEQYF. The DNA of the CDR3 is TGTGCCAGCAGCTCCAGGGGGCTCGGCTACGAGCAGTACTTC. Full variable domain (outside the CDR3, taken from reference TRBV7-9 and TRBJ2-7): DTGVSQNPRHKITKRGQNVTFRCDPISEHNRLYWYRQTLGQGPEFLTYFQNEAQLEKSRLLSDRFSAERPKGSFSTLEIQRTEQGDSAMYLCASSSRGLGYEQYFGPGTRLTVT.